This is a list of T cell receptor beta chains from one sample in a study of graft-versus-host responses after intestinal transplantation. These receptors have no known antigen. Produced via immunoSEQ multiplex PCR; TCRdb's table is partial and in-frame only. The table shows about 94,000 clones, with 91% occurring only once. Source: unstimulated CD8+ T cells sorted from spleen or lymph node cells, taken before intestinal transplant. The receptors derive from a human donor who received an intestinal transplant. Each CDR3 is given with its conserved first and last residue.

V gene	J gene	CDR3 protein
TRBV4-1	TRBJ1-4	CASSQDNRPMEKLFF
TRBV7-9	TRBJ2-6	CASRTGAGANVLTF
TRBV2	TRBJ1-2	CASREDPGQLLYGYTF
TRBV7-9	TRBJ1-2	CASSSSGEIDYGYTF
TRBV20-1	TRBJ2-7	CSAGVLYEQYF
TRBV19	TRBJ2-4	CASSPEVGLAGEAKNIQYF
TRBV19	TRBJ1-1	CASKQGFTEAFF
TRBV7-9	TRBJ2-1	CASATSGGIDEQFF
TRBV27	TRBJ2-7	CASRPGTGISEQYF
TRBV14	TRBJ2-7	CASSPGQVLYEQYF
TRBV30	TRBJ2-7	CAWSGLEAGGSYEQYF
TRBV4-3	TRBJ1-5	CASSWGGVSIFSNQPQHF
TRBV7-9	TRBJ2-7	CASSSEGHNSYEQYF
TRBV30	TRBJ2-7	CAWATGGSSYEQYF
TRBV5-5	TRBJ2-2	CASSPPGNPGELFF
TRBV7-9	TRBJ1-3	CASSLRTTDSGNTIYF
TRBV12-5	TRBJ1-1	CASGWKAGGTEAFF
TRBV7-9	TRBJ2-2	CASSTSQVTEELFF
TRBV6-5	TRBJ1-4	CASSFSPGEKLFF
TRBV7-9	TRBJ1-2	CASSLSDRIYGYTF
TRBV9	TRBJ2-3	CASSGTAGSADTQYF
TRBV4-1	TRBJ2-1	CASSQDALAAYNEQFF
TRBV4-1	TRBJ1-4	CASSQIPGQGLNEKLFF
TRBV19	TRBJ2-1	CASSISGTYNEQFF
TRBV4-1	TRBJ1-2	CASSQVTGFYGYTF
TRBV27	TRBJ2-1	CASTTTSGKLYNEQFF
TRBV19	TRBJ2-7	CASTLGQGAHNEQYF
TRBV2	TRBJ2-7	CASSEETGKFHEQYF
TRBV6-5	TRBJ2-1	CASSLDRASYNEQFF
TRBV29-1	TRBJ1-2	CSVGPTGAYGYTF
TRBV27	TRBJ2-1	CASSLLVGRGLDNEQFF
TRBV6-5	TRBJ2-7	CASSYLYEQYF
TRBV4-1	TRBJ2-2	CASSPGLAKELFF
TRBV5-1	TRBJ1-2	CASSSQGRLDRPTGYGYTF
TRBV29-1	TRBJ2-5	CSVTLGVQETQYF
TRBV27	TRBJ1-6	CASSLAGNNSPLHF
TRBV27	TRBJ2-1	CASSLLPASYNEQFF
TRBV19	TRBJ1-1	CASSIPIDRPMNTEAFF
TRBV6-5	TRBJ1-1	CASSYSDRATEAFF
TRBV4-1	TRBJ1-2	CASSQERDNNYGYTF
TRBV6-6	TRBJ1-2	CASSPGGGQGSYGYTF
TRBV28	TRBJ2-1	CASRAGTYTEQFF
TRBV28	TRBJ2-1	CASSFLRDYNEQFF
TRBV29-1	TRBJ1-2	CSVDEENYGYTF
TRBV6-4	TRBJ1-4	CASSDSNPRGHEKLFF
TRBV5-1	TRBJ1-2	CASSGDRTTNYGYTF
TRBV4-3	TRBJ2-1	CASSQDSRFDEQFF
TRBV7-9	TRBJ2-7	CASSGTGAHEQYF
TRBV4-1	TRBJ2-3	CASSQVAGFKDTQYF
TRBV6-6	TRBJ2-7	CASRREGNEQYF
TRBV19	TRBJ2-1	CASSGMPYNEQFF
TRBV10-1	TRBJ2-7	CASSEERLGVVEQYF
TRBV13	TRBJ2-5	CASSGGTGARETQYF
TRBV4-1	TRBJ2-7	CASSHGRGREQYF